The 29 T cell receptor beta chains presented below share a single source sample, sequenced in a study of T-cell memory formation after mild COVID-19. TCRdb re-derived calls from the 5' RACE reads in MiXCR, one entry per CDR3 protein. The table has approximately 410,000 distinct CDR3 sequences, about a quarter seen once. The sequenced sample consisted of PBMCs or a T cell subset sorted from them (not recorded which). The receptors derive from an adult woman who had mild COVID-19 (a few samples of this study predate the infection). Cell type and time point are not known.

The rearrangement joins TRBV4-3 to TRBJ1-6, with 10 bases that match TRBD1. CDR1 is LGHNA, CDR2 YSLEER, per germline. The CDR3 loop spans 17 amino acids. V was clipped by 3 bases and J by 5 bases; unmatched bases: 7. CDR3 nucleotide sequence: TGCGCCAGCAGCCAGGATTTGGGACAGGGGAATAATTCACCCCTCCACTTT. Translated, it gives CASSQDLGQGNNSPLHF.

This clonotype was counted between two and nine times. The chain carries TRBV20-1 and TRBJ2-7; a weak D match, TRBD1 (5 bases). Trimming cost V 3 bases and J 2 bases, with 11 bases left between them. CDR1 DFQATT and CDR2 SNEGSKA come from the germline V gene (reference sequence). The CDR3 loop spans 13 amino acids. The CDR3 DNA follows: TGCAGTGCTAGTCACAGGATTCCCTACGAGCAGTACTTC. Translation: CSASHRIPYEQYF.

V is TRBV29-1 and J is TRBJ2-5, with 8 bases lining up with TRBD2. Germline assignment: CDR1 SQVTM and CDR2 ANQGSEA. This CDR3 has 15 residues. V was pared by 7 bases and J by 3 bases, with 13 bases of the junction left unmatched. CDR3 coding DNA: TGCAGCGCCCTATGGCATGGCGGGGGGAAAGAGACCCAGTACTTC. This translates into CSALWHGGGKETQYF.

This chain joins TRBV30 and TRBJ1-5; D gene uncertain. The CDR3 consists of 14 residues. CDR1 is GTSNPN, CDR2 SVGIG, per germline (reference sequence). V gave up 0 bases and J gave up 6 bases, with 12 bases separating them. CDR3 loop: CAWSVIRSGQPQHF. CDR3 coding DNA: TGTGCCTGGAGTGTTATTAGGAGCGGTCAGCCCCAGCATTTT. Full variable domain (outside the CDR3, taken from reference TRBV30 and TRBJ1-5): SQTIHQWPATLVQPVGSPLSLECTVEGTSNPNLYWYRQAAGRGLQLLFYSVGIGQISSEVPQNLSASRPQDRQFILSSKKLLLSDSGFYLCAWSVIRSGQPQHFGDGTRLSIL.

The chain combines TRBV7-9 with TRBJ2-1; 8 positions agree with TRBD2. The length of the CDR3 is 17 residues. CDR1 is SEHNR, CDR2 FQNEAQ, per germline (reference sequence). Unmatched junction bases numbered 9, after V lost 4 bases and J lost 1 base. The CDR3 DNA sequence: TGTGCCAGCAGCTCAAGGGTGACTAGCGCTTCCTACAATGAGCAGTTCTTC. This translates into CASSSRVTSASYNEQFF.

The chain recombines TRBV30 with TRBJ1-1; D ambiguous. The CDR3 has 12 residues. The germline V gene encodes CDR1 GTSNPN and CDR2 SVGIG (reference sequence). V lost 1 base to trimming and J lost 10 bases, with 13 bases between them. The CDR3 sequence: CAWSAKYPGAFF. The CDR3 DNA reads as TGTGCCTGGAGTGCCAAGTACCCGGGAGCTTTCTTT.

The chain is built from TRBV7-2 and TRBJ1-5; D might be TRBD1 (5 bases). Trimming pared 1 base from V and 7 bases from J, leaving 14 bases between. The CDR3 covers 15 residues. Germline CDR1 is SGHTA and CDR2 is FQGNSA. The CDR3 is CASSLVPGTGQPQHF. As DNA, the CDR3 is TGTGCCAGCAGCTTAGTGCCAGGGACGGGCCAGCCCCAGCATTTT.

V and J are TRBV24-1 and TRBJ1-1; perhaps TRBD1 as D (5 bases). Germline values: CDR1 KGHDR, CDR2 SFDVKD. The CDR3 extends over 17 amino acids. V gave up 5 bases and J gave up 4 bases, with 22 bases separating them. CDR3 sequence reads: CATSGGTARTSITEAFF. CDR3 bases: TGTGCCACCAGTGGCGGGACGGCACGAACTTCAATCACTGAAGCTTTCTTT.

In DNA, the CDR3 is TGTGCCAGCAGCCCAGGGAAACCCTCCTACAATGAGCAGTTCTTC. Translation: CASSPGKPSYNEQFF. The V gene is TRBV6-5, the J gene TRBJ2-1; D might be TRBD1 (5 bases). With 6 bases removed from V and 0 bases from J, the gap between germline ends came to 12 bases. The CDR3 sequence is 15 residues long. The germline V gene encodes CDR1 MNHEY and CDR2 SVGAGI.

V gene TRBV20-1 combines with J gene TRBJ1-4; D perhaps matches TRBD1 (5 bases). CDR1 is DFQATT and CDR2 is SNEGSKA in the germline V gene (reference sequence). The CDR3 length is 14 residues. V gave up 1 base and J gave up 4 bases, with 10 bases separating them. For the CDR3, the DNA is TGCAGTGCTAGAGTTAGGGGCTATAATGAAAAACTGTTTTTT. Its translation is CSARVRGYNEKLFF.

The J gene is TRBJ2-5, the V gene TRBV2; 8 bases fit TRBD1. Germline CDR1 and CDR2: SNHLY and FYNNEI. V dropped 6 bases and J dropped 1; count of bases not matched to a gene: 10. This CDR3 has 16 amino acids. CDR3 DNA sequence: TGTGCCAGCAGCGTTGGCGGACAGGGAGTCCAAGAGACCCAGTACTTC. This codes for CASSVGGQGVQETQYF.

This chain uses TRBV5-1 with TRBJ1-1, with D uncertain. Germline CDR1 is SGHRS and CDR2 is YFSETQ. The CDR3 has 15 amino acids. The V gene lost 5 bases and the J gene lost 2 bases, with 16 bases spanning the gap. DNA of the CDR3: TGCGCCAGCAGTCAACTCTCCGGTTCCAACACTGAAGCTTTCTTT. It specifies CASSQLSGSNTEAFF.

V usage is TRBV9 and J usage is TRBJ1-1; 7 bases map to TRBD1. The CDR3 totals 15 residues. Per the germline V gene, CDR1 is SGDLS and CDR2 is YYNGEE. Losses at the gene ends were 4 bases for V and 1 base for J; bases not matched to a gene: 7. The chain's CDR3 is CASSSRQGGNTEAFF. The CDR3 nucleotides are TGTGCCAGCAGCTCCCGGCAGGGGGGGAACACTGAAGCTTTCTTT.

This clonotype occurred a few times. This chain joins TRBV7-9 and TRBJ1-1; D uncertain. V lost 2 bases and J lost 1, with 11 bases in between. Germline V gives CDR1 SEHNR, CDR2 FQNEAQ (reference sequence). The CDR3 spans 15 residues. DNA for the CDR3: TGTGCCAGCAGCTTACCCGGCCCCAGGAACACTGAAGCTTTCTTT. It codes for CASSLPGPRNTEAFF. The whole variable domain, remainder taken from reference TRBV7-9 and TRBJ1-1, is DTGVSQNPRHKITKRGQNVTFRCDPISEHNRLYWYRQTLGQGPEFLTYFQNEAQLEKSRLLSDRFSAERPKGSFSTLEIQRTEQGDSAMYLCASSLPGPRNTEAFFGQGTRLTVV.

This chain connects TRBV7-8 to TRBJ2-3; TRBD2 matches 8 bases. V shed 5 bases and J 10 bases; nucleotides not matched to a gene: 17. Germline V gene data show CDR1 as SGHVS and CDR2 as FQNEAQ. The CDR3 totals 16 residues. The CDR3: CASSNSYSGTNLSQYF. CDR3 DNA: TGTGCCAGCAGCAATTCATATAGCGGGACTAACCTGTCGCAGTATTTT.

The chain carries TRBV11-2 and TRBJ2-1; 7 nucleotides line up with TRBD2. Germline CDR1 is SGHAT and CDR2 is FQNNGV. V dropped 2 bases and J dropped 3; count of bases not matched to a gene: 10. The CDR3 has 17 residues. CDR3 region: CASSLYVSGSNYNEQFF. In DNA, the CDR3 is TGTGCCAGCAGCTTATATGTTAGCGGGTCGAACTACAATGAGCAGTTCTTC.

V gene TRBV6-2 or TRBV6-3 combines with J gene TRBJ1-5, with D unclear. V lost 5 bases, J lost 9 bases, and 11 bases lay in between. CDR1 MNHEY and CDR2 SVGEGT come from the germline V gene. The CDR3 is 12 residues long. The CDR3 DNA sequence: TGTGCCAGCAGTCTCACTCTGGGGCCCCAGCATTTT. Protein: CASSLTLGPQHF.

The chain joins TRBV11-2 to TRBJ1-1; no reliable D call. CDR1 is SGHAT and CDR2 is FQNNGV in the germline V gene. There are 15 residues in the CDR3. The V and J ends lost 3 bases and 11 bases respectively, with 22 bases between them. The CDR3 DNA reads as TGTGCCAGCAGCTTTGGGGAAAACAAGGGAGTTCGGGCTTTCTTT. Its protein is CASSFGENKGVRAFF.

This clonotype came up a few times. The chain joins TRBV11-3 to TRBJ2-7; a weak D match, TRBD2 (7 bases). CDR1 and CDR2 from the germline V gene are SGHNT and YENEEA. V lost 5 bases and J 3 bases, leaving 14 bases between the germline ends. The CDR3 runs to 14 residues. The CDR3: CASSPEGGSYEQYF. CDR3 in DNA: TGTGCCAGCAGCCCAGAGGGGGGGAGCTACGAGCAGTACTTC.

CDR3 loop: CSVAGANYEQYF. DNA for the CDR3: TGCAGCGTTGCCGGGGCAAACTACGAGCAGTACTTC. The V call is TRBV29-1, the J call TRBJ2-7; D tentatively fits TRBD1 or TRBD2 (5 bases each). The V gene lost 4 bases and the J gene lost 3 bases, with 10 bases spanning the gap. Germline loops: CDR1 SQVTM, CDR2 ANQGSEA. CDR3 length: 12 amino acids.

There are a few counts of this clonotype. This chain links TRBV29-1 with TRBJ2-7; TRBD2 might be the D (5 bases). From germline, CDR1 is SQVTM and CDR2 ANQGSEA. With 1 base removed from V and 5 bases from J, the gap between germline ends came to 6 bases. The CDR3 runs to 11 residues. The DNA for the CDR3 is TGCAGCGTTGAAGGTAGCGACGAGCAGTACTTC. Translating it yields CSVEGSDEQYF.

This chain connects TRBV12-3 or TRBV12-4 to TRBJ1-1; 7 bases align to TRBD1. This CDR3 region has 13 residues. Trimming removed 5 bases from V and 4 bases from J; junction bases left unmatched: 4. The CDR3 spells CASSRGQATEAFF. The CDR3 region has the DNA TGTGCCAGCAGTCGAGGACAGGCCACTGAAGCTTTCTTT.

The V gene is TRBV6-5, the J gene TRBJ1-4; D ambiguous. Germline V gene data show CDR1 as MNHEY and CDR2 as SVGAGI. V lost 0 bases to trimming and J lost 8 bases, with 7 bases between them. CDR3 size: 13 residues. The CDR3 region has the DNA TGTGCCAGCAGTTACTCGTGGGGAGAAAAACTGTTTTTT. It encodes CASSYSWGEKLFF.

This clonotype has ten or more counts. The chain couples TRBV5-1 to TRBJ2-7; 10 positions match TRBD1. CDR1 is SGHRS, CDR2 YFSETQ, per germline. This CDR3 is 14 amino acids long. V lost 0 bases and J lost 7; bases outside the gene matches: 4. The CDR3 bases are TGCGCCAGCAGCTTGGGACAGGGGGCGCGAGAGCAGTACTTC. As protein: CASSLGQGAREQYF.

CDR3: CASITKTDEQYF. The CDR3 DNA sequence: TGTGCCAGTATAACCAAGACAGACGAGCAGTACTTC. The chain employs TRBV2 and TRBJ2-7; D may be TRBD1 (5 bases). Trimming pared 9 bases from V and 5 bases from J, leaving 14 bases between. Germline V CDR1 and CDR2: SNHLY, FYNNEI. The CDR3 has 12 residues.

This clonotype was counted between two and nine times. This chain links TRBV3-1 with TRBJ2-1; TRBD2 aligns across 14 bases. CDR3 size: 17 residues. CDR1 is LGHDT and CDR2 is YNNKEL in the germline V gene (reference sequence). V was pared by 1 base and J by 8 bases, with 7 bases of the junction left unmatched. CDR3 bases: TGTGCCAGCAGCCAAGGGACTAGCGGGGGGTTGACGGATGAGCAGTTCTTC. Its translation: CASSQGTSGGLTDEQFF.

The chain has TRBV7-8 and TRBJ2-1, with D possibly being TRBD2 (6 bases). The CDR3 runs to 16 residues. V lost 0 bases to trimming and J lost 1 base, with 10 bases between them. Germline lookup yields CDR1 SGHVS and CDR2 FQNEAQ. The CDR3 loop reads CASSLARTTSYNEQFF. The DNA of the CDR3 is TGTGCCAGCAGCTTAGCGCGGACTACATCCTACAATGAGCAGTTCTTC.

The gene calls are TRBV19 and TRBJ2-5; possibly TRBD2 for D (6 bases). V lost 3 bases to trimming and J lost 5 bases, with 10 bases between them. This CDR3 spans 13 amino acids. Germline CDR1 and CDR2: LNHDA and SQIVND (reference sequence). CDR3 in amino acids: CASSIGGYETQYF. CDR3 nucleotide sequence: TGTGCCAGTAGTATCGGAGGGTATGAGACCCAGTACTTC.

The CDR3 DNA is TGTGCCAGCAGCACCCCTGATGGAGTTGCTGAAGCTTTCTTT. It is translated as CASSTPDGVAEAFF. The chain joins TRBV7-8 to TRBJ1-1; D is ambiguous. The germline V and J ends were trimmed by 5 bases and 6 bases, with 16 bases remaining between them. Germline values: CDR1 SGHVS, CDR2 FQNEAQ. The CDR3 sequence is 14 residues long.